Listed below are T cell receptor beta chains from one sample, sequenced in a study of shared clonotypes between healthy human individuals. Sequenced by immunoSEQ multiplex PCR; TCRdb stores in-frame clones only, minus some. The profile shows approximately 1,000,000 clones, approximately 78% of them singletons. The sequenced sample was memory CD4+ T cells from PBMCs. The receptors were sampled from a man younger than 30 in good health. Some clones in this sample may be carry-over from other donors' samples. Both conserved end residues are part of each CDR3.

CDR3 protein: CASSDWGQNIQYF; V gene: TRBV6-1; J gene: TRBJ2-4
CDR3 protein: CASSQLGAGVSYEQYF; V gene: TRBV14; J gene: TRBJ2-7
CDR3 protein: CASTGVLGGNTIYF; V gene: TRBV6-5; J gene: TRBJ1-3
CDR3 protein: CASSEGRGNTIYF; V gene: TRBV2; J gene: TRBJ1-3
CDR3 protein: CASSFGVGTEAFF; V gene: TRBV7-3; J gene: TRBJ1-1
CDR3 protein: CASTHSNQPQHF; V gene: TRBV6-1; J gene: TRBJ1-5
CDR3 protein: CASSQTASSYNEQFF; V gene: TRBV18; J gene: TRBJ2-1
CDR3 protein: CASSLANLRAAYEQYF; V gene: TRBV7-2; J gene: TRBJ2-7
CDR3 protein: CASSSPDRENIQYF; V gene: TRBV5-1; J gene: TRBJ2-4
CDR3 protein: CSVTLRGGLNTEAFF; V gene: TRBV29-1; J gene: TRBJ1-1
CDR3 protein: CASSPGQGDQPQHF; V gene: TRBV5-1; J gene: TRBJ1-5
CDR3 protein: CASSGRAISYEQYF; V gene: TRBV11-2; J gene: TRBJ2-7
CDR3 protein: CASSRGRGLSNEKLFF; V gene: TRBV27; J gene: TRBJ1-4
CDR3 protein: CASIGTGGYEQYF; V gene: TRBV2; J gene: TRBJ2-7
CDR3 protein: CSASINTQYF; V gene: TRBV20-1; J gene: TRBJ2-3
CDR3 protein: CASRSDWVGYTF; V gene: TRBV28; J gene: TRBJ1-2
CDR3 protein: CASSEISGAQGKLFF; V gene: TRBV7-9; J gene: TRBJ1-4
CDR3 protein: CASSDPFLPGLATNQETQYF; V gene: TRBV9; J gene: TRBJ2-5
CDR3 protein: CASSFLGTSGSNEQFF; V gene: TRBV5-6; J gene: TRBJ2-1
CDR3 protein: CASSWGANTEAFF; V gene: TRBV27; J gene: TRBJ1-1
CDR3 protein: CASSYRTGSGSSGANVLTF; V gene: TRBV7-6; J gene: TRBJ2-6
CDR3 protein: CASSLGDSTEQFF; V gene: TRBV7-2; J gene: TRBJ2-1
CDR3 protein: CAWSGSGRGPDTQYF; V gene: TRBV30; J gene: TRBJ2-3
CDR3 protein: CASSPRRTGNTEAFF; V gene: TRBV28; J gene: TRBJ1-1
CDR3 protein: CASSPGQGNGYTF; V gene: TRBV5-1; J gene: TRBJ1-2
CDR3 protein: CASSPGGGFSTDTQYF; V gene: TRBV4-2; J gene: TRBJ2-3
CDR3 protein: CASSPGGTGLQGSYEQYF; V gene: TRBV28; J gene: TRBJ2-7
CDR3 protein: CASSSGTALNEAFF; V gene: TRBV5-1; J gene: TRBJ1-1
CDR3 protein: CASSVQGGSLTGELFF; V gene: TRBV2; J gene: TRBJ2-2
CDR3 protein: CSVTRGIEQYF; V gene: TRBV29-1; J gene: TRBJ2-7
CDR3 protein: CASRPADGGASYNEQFF; V gene: TRBV28; J gene: TRBJ2-1
CDR3 protein: CASSRRGDGAFYEQYF; V gene: TRBV27; J gene: TRBJ2-7
CDR3 protein: CASSPGGNQPQHF; V gene: TRBV14; J gene: TRBJ1-5
CDR3 protein: CASSGVTVVKFF; V gene: TRBV6-1; J gene: TRBJ2-1
CDR3 protein: CASSLRLGGGNTIYF; V gene: TRBV27; J gene: TRBJ1-3
CDR3 protein: CASSLNPGANVLTF; V gene: TRBV7-8; J gene: TRBJ2-6
CDR3 protein: CASSAIGRETQYF; V gene: TRBV25-1; J gene: TRBJ2-5
CDR3 protein: CASSLGPRGGYTF; V gene: TRBV5-4; J gene: TRBJ1-2
CDR3 protein: CASSLGYSAGYGYTF; V gene: TRBV7-2; J gene: TRBJ1-2
CDR3 protein: CASSLGDRNTEAFF; V gene: TRBV7-3; J gene: TRBJ1-1
CDR3 protein: CASSLAGSSYNEQFF; V gene: TRBV7-3; J gene: TRBJ2-1
CDR3 protein: CASSLAISYTQYF; V gene: TRBV27; J gene: TRBJ2-3